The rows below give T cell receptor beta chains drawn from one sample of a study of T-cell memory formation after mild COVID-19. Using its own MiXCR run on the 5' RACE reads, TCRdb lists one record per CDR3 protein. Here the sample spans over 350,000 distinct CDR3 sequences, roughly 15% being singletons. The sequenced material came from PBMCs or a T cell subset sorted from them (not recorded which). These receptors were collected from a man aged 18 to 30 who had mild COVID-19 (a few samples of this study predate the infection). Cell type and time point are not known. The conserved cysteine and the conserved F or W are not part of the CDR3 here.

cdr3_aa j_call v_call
AWSPGQGRSPLH TRBJ1-6 TRBV30
SVEAGNTIY TRBJ1-3 TRBV29-1
ASTRPGTSAPDTQY TRBJ2-3 TRBV12-3/TRBV12-4
ASSESSGGGSTQY TRBJ2-3 TRBV6-4
ASSQWGSNYGYT TRBJ1-2 TRBV4-1
SASQGHSGANVLT TRBJ2-6 TRBV20-1
ASRDQSGGINSPLH TRBJ1-6 TRBV27
SARGGSTEAF TRBJ1-1 TRBV20-1
ASSSDLRGELF TRBJ2-2 TRBV11-2
ATSDQAGDYNEQF TRBJ2-1 TRBV24-1
ASNKGTRAQSPEAF TRBJ1-1 TRBV19
ASRGETPSTDTQY TRBJ2-3 TRBV28
ASSLESGGITYNEQF TRBJ2-1 TRBV5-1
ASSPEGPQH TRBJ1-5 TRBV6-6
SVPGQGRGYT TRBJ1-2 TRBV29-1
SASKQGQIDTGELF TRBJ2-2 TRBV20-1